This T cell receptor (beta chain) was captured by sequencing in a study of beta chain features in type 1 diabetes. Study background: Cell yields, age and gender were similar between patients and healthy donors.

Sequenced material consisted of expressed TCRB transcripts (all of the isolated RNA was reverse transcribed). Measured with immunoSEQ multiplex PCR; TCRdb has only the in-frame clones, and not every one. The sample consists of fewer than 350,000 clones, 15% of them appearing once. Points from the study as a whole: In every one of the four CD4+ subsets, TCRB CDR3s were moderately but significantly shorter in Type 1 diabetes patients. Unsettled here was the matter of whether HLA type influences TCRB rearrangement. Equally in patients and controls, shorter templates might have been favored by PCR.

In the case of this clone: Its specificity is unknown.

The receptor comes from a man younger than 35 with type 1 diabetes. The sequencing sample was made of naive CD4+ T cells from blood.

The DNA for the CDR3 is TGTGCCAGCAGCTGGACAGGGCGTCACTATGGCTACACCTTC. Its protein product is CASSWTGRHYGYTF. The chain links TRBV7-9 to TRBJ1-2; TRBD1 agrees at 8 bases. The CDR3 covers 14 residues. V shed 4 bases, J shed 3 bases, and the junction held 4 bases outside the gene matches. Germline CDR1 reads SEHNR; CDR2 reads FQNEAQ (reference sequence).